This T cell receptor beta chain was obtained from a study of vaccination effects on CD4 cells after COVID-19. Generated by immunoSEQ multiplex PCR, the TCRdb table keeps only in-frame clones and is missing some. Of roughly 33,000 clones listed, about 68% were seen once; the top ten hold 6.5% to 7.5%. On day 10 of culture, CD4+ T cells were separated out. The person's infection with SARS-CoV-2, confirmed by PCR, took place between March and December 2020. Participants each got two BNT162b2 or mRNA-1273 vaccine doses. A note on this clone: Antigen: not known.

Per germline, CDR1 SGHNT and CDR2 YYREEE (reference sequence). The CDR3 loop spans 15 amino acids. Trimming at V came to 6 bases and at J to 5 bases, leaving 12 bases not matched to a gene. The rearrangement joins TRBV5-4 to TRBJ1-1, with 8 bases matching TRBD1. The TCR was taken from a human donor who had a prior SARS-CoV-2 infection. The sequences come from CD4+ T cells from PBMCs cultured without peptide, collected after COVID-19 vaccination. The CDR3 is CASTLSGGASTEAFF. CDR3 nucleotide sequence: TGTGCCAGCACCCTTTCAGGGGGCGCGAGTACTGAAGCTTTCTTT.